This TCR beta chain was captured by sequencing in a study of blood T cell repertoires in COVID-19. The wider study: Samples came from the United States, Italy and Spain, spanning acute and convalescent COVID-19. T cells, B-cell-depleted T cells, or PBMCs provided the cDNA or gDNA that served as material.

Original data processing: Counts of nucleated cells, estimated from reference gene primer amplification, were obtained. TCRdb's copy holds only in-frame clones and misses some; the assay was immunoSEQ multiplex PCR. The V and J calls and clone size come from that table; D and trimming were worked out from the DNA. The table has hundreds of thousands of clones, about nine tenths seen once. CDR1 is SNHLY and CDR2 is FYNNEI in the germline V gene. CDR3 size: 15 residues. Trimming removed 7 bases from V and 7 bases from J; junction bases left unmatched: 10. The clonotype was recovered from a woman between 25 and 40 years old with active or convalescent COVID-19. The chain is built from TRBV2 and TRBJ2-2, with 9 bases lining up with TRBD1. The sample consisted of peripheral blood. CDR3 amino acids: CASIPRDREGGELFF. CDR3 DNA: TGTGCCAGCATCCCCCGGGACAGGGAGGGCGGGGAGCTGTTTTTT.